The 9 T cell receptor beta chains given below trace back to one sample, sequenced in a study of T cell responses to AZD1222 COVID-19 vaccine. The assay was immunoSEQ multiplex PCR, and TCRdb's table has in-frame clones only and misses some. Of roughly 93,000 clones in the sample, about 89% were seen once. The sample consisted of peripheral blood, taken on day 0 of AZD1222 vaccination. The receptors stem from an adult in good health.

The V call is TRBV9, the J call TRBJ1-2; D unclear. This CDR3 is built from 13 residues. The germline V gene has CDR1 SGDLS and CDR2 YYNGEE. With 1 base removed from V and 0 bases from J, the gap between germline ends came to 4 bases. The CDR3 nucleotides are TGTGCCAGCAGCGTACTCTCTAACTATGGCTACACCTTC. Amino acid sequence: CASSVLSNYGYTF.

In regard to this clone: Relative to the germline gene, one junction end is altered; a read error may explain this. The rearrangement uses TRBV7-7 and TRBJ2-5; D remains unclear. CDR1 and CDR2 from the germline V gene are SSHAT and FNYEAQ (reference sequence). The CDR3 is made up of 12 amino acids. This CDR3 reads CASSSGQETQYF. CDR3 in DNA: TGTGCTAGCAGCTCAGGTCAAGAGACCCAGTACTTC.

The chain couples TRBV2 to TRBJ1-4; no reliable D call. This CDR3 is built from 12 residues. V was clipped by 2 bases and J by 7 bases, with 5 bases between them. Germline-derived CDR1 and CDR2 are SNHLY and FYNNEI. CDR3 sequence (DNA): TGTGCCAGCAGTGAAAGGGTTGAAAAACTGTTTTTT. Residues: CASSERVEKLFF.

The J gene is TRBJ2-3, the V gene TRBV5-4; D call uncertain. Germline values: CDR1 SGHNT, CDR2 YYREEE (reference sequence). The ends were cut back, 4 bases at V and 0 bases at J, with 12 bases in the middle. The CDR3 length is 15 residues. Written as DNA, the CDR3 is TGTGCCAGCAGCCCCCCGACCCATAGCACAGATACGCAGTATTTT. It yields the protein CASSPPTHSTDTQYF.

The chain combines TRBV2 with TRBJ1-2, with a tentative D call TRBD1 (5 bases). V lost 11 bases, J lost 2 bases, and 15 bases lay in between. The CDR3 consists of 13 residues. Germline-derived CDR1 and CDR2 are SNHLY and FYNNEI. This CDR3 is CAGGETLNYGYTF. DNA for the CDR3: TGTGCCGGGGGGGAGACACTAAACTATGGCTACACCTTC.

The chain links TRBV2 to TRBJ1-2; unclear D gene. The CDR3 contains 11 residues. V was clipped by 10 bases and J by 7 bases, with 13 bases between them. The germline V gene encodes CDR1 SNHLY and CDR2 FYNNEI. In DNA form, the CDR3 reads TGTGCCATCCAGTTGGGGTCTGGCTACACCTTC. Amino acids: CAIQLGSGYTF.

V is TRBV10-3 and J is TRBJ2-5, with D perhaps assigned TRBD1 or TRBD2 (5 bases each). The CDR3 spans 11 residues. V was pared by 4 bases and J by 5 bases, with 5 bases between. The germline V gene encodes CDR1 ENHRY and CDR2 SYGVKD. DNA for the CDR3: TGTGCCATCAGTGGGGGGGAGACCCAGTACTTC. This gives the protein CAISGGETQYF.

The genes are TRBV5-1 and TRBJ2-5, with a possible D match to TRBD1 (7 bases). Trimming took 6 bases from V and 4 from J, leaving 13 bases between them. This CDR3 is built from 13 residues. Germline CDR1 reads SGHRS; CDR2 reads YFSETQ. CDR3 nucleotides: TGCGCCAGCATGGAGGGGGCCGGAGAGACCCAGTACTTC. Residues: CASMEGAGETQYF.

The CDR3 loop reads CASSIQGRTEAFF. As DNA, the CDR3 is TGTGCCAGCAGTATACAGGGACGTACTGAAGCTTTCTTT. J is TRBJ1-1 and V is TRBV6-5; weak D call: TRBD1 (6 bases). This CDR3 contains 13 residues. Germline values: CDR1 MNHEY, CDR2 SVGAGI. Trimming pared 5 bases from V and 5 bases from J, leaving 12 bases between.